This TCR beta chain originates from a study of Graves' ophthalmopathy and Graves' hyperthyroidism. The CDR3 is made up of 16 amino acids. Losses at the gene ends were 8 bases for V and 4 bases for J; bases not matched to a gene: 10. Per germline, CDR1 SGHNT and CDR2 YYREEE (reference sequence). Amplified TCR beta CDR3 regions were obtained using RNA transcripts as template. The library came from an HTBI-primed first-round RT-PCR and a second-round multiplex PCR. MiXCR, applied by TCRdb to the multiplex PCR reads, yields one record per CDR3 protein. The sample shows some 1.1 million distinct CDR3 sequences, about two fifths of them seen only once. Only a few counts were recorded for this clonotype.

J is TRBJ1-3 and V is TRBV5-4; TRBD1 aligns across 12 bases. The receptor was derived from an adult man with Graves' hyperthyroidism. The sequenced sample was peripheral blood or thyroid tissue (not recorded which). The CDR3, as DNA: TGTGCCAGTCAACCGGGACAGGGGGCGCGAGGAAACACCATATATTTT. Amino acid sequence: CASQPGQGARGNTIYF. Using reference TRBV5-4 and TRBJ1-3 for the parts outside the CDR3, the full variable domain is ETGVTQSPTHLIKTRGQQVTLRCSSQSGHNTVSWYQQALGQGPQFIFQYYREEENGRGNFPPRFSGLQFPNYSSELNVNALELDDSALYLCASQPGQGARGNTIYFGEGSWLTVV.